This T cell receptor (beta chain) was retrieved from a study of glioma-infiltrating T cells. Findings and caveats of the study: Signature shared blood CDR3 motifs were enriched in low-divergence and depleted in high-divergence patients.

This clonotype showed up just a few times. The antigen is undetermined. Amplification of TCR alpha and beta CDR3 regions from RNA used iRepertoire nested multiplex PCR. From the multiplex PCR reads, TCRdb called clonotypes with MiXCR, one entry per CDR3 protein. The repertoire holds 400,000 or so distinct CDR3 sequences, with around 38% as singletons. This CDR3 has 16 residues. Germline CDR1 is MNHEY and CDR2 is SMNVEV (reference sequence). V lost 3 bases to trimming and J lost 3 bases, with 14 bases between them. The clonotype was recovered from a human donor with low-grade glioma or glioblastoma, undergoing nonglioma brain surgery, or in good health (not recorded which). Source material: glioma tissue, nonneoplastic brain tissue, or PBMCs (not recorded which). The rearrangement links TRBV27 to TRBJ2-2; D possibly corresponds to TRBD2 (5 bases). CDR3 in DNA: TGTGCCAGCAGTTTGATCAATTTCGGGGACACCGGGGAGCTGTTTTTT. Residues: CASSLINFGDTGELFF.